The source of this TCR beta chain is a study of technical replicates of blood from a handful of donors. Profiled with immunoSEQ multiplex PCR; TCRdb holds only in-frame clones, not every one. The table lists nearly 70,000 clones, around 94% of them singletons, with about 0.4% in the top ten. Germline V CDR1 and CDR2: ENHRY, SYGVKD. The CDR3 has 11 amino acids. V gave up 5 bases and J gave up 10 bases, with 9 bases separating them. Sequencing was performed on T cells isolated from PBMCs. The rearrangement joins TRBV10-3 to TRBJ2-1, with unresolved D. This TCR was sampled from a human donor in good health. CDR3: CAISRSEEQFF. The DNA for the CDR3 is TGTGCCATCAGTAGGAGCGAAGAGCAGTTCTTC.